A selection of T cell receptor beta chains follows, all from one sample in a study of tumor-infiltrating lymphocytes in localized non-small cell lung cancer. Some clones are missing from TCRdb's copy, which holds only in-frame ones; the method was immunoSEQ multiplex PCR. The table shows roughly 9,000 clones, with about 78% occurring only once. Sequencing was done on a sample of uninvolved lung tissue not adjacent to the tumor. Receptor source: a human donor with non-small cell lung cancer. CDR3s include the opening cysteine and the closing phenylalanine or tryptophan. Each record gives: J gene, D gene, clone size, V gene, CDR3 DNA, CDR3 protein. D genes are given only for firm matches. The size of a clone is reported for some rows only, either as once, few or many, or as a class for expanded clones.

J: TRBJ1-2; D: TRBD1; size: NA; V: TRBV5-1; DNA: TGCGCCATCTCCGGTGGGGACAGGCCCTTAAACTATGGCTACACCTTC; CDR3: CAISGGDRPLNYGYTF
J: TRBJ1-5; D: TRBD1; size: NA; V: TRBV7-9; DNA: TGTGCCAGCAGCCCAGGGACAGGGGGCAATCAGCCCCAGCATTTT; CDR3: CASSPGTGGNQPQHF
J: TRBJ1-2; D: TRBD1; size: NA; V: TRBV6-1; DNA: TGTGCCAGCAGTCCGGACAGGAACTATGGCTACACCTTC; CDR3: CASSPDRNYGYTF
J: TRBJ2-5; D: NA; size: NA; V: TRBV11-3; DNA: TGTGCCAGCAGCTTGGGTCAAGAGACCCAGTACTTC; CDR3: CASSLGQETQYF
J: TRBJ1-1; D: NA; size: NA; V: TRBV19; DNA: TGTGCCAGTAGTGTAAGGACAGCCGAAGCTTTCTTT; CDR3: CASSVRTAEAFF
J: TRBJ1-2; D: TRBD1; size: NA; V: TRBV5-1; DNA: TGCGCCAGCAGCCCGGAGGGACAGATCTATGGCTACACCTTC; CDR3: CASSPEGQIYGYTF
J: TRBJ2-6; D: NA; size: few; V: TRBV7-2; DNA: TGTGCCAGCAGCCAAGGGGCTGGGGCCAACGTCCTGACTTTC; CDR3: CASSQGAGANVLTF
J: TRBJ1-5; D: NA; size: NA; V: TRBV2; DNA: TGTGCCAGCAGTTTCCAACCTAATCAGCCCCAGCATTTT; CDR3: CASSFQPNQPQHF
J: TRBJ2-6; D: NA; size: NA; V: TRBV2; DNA: TGTGCCAGCGAGGAGGGTCTCTCTGGGGCCAACGTCCTGACTTTC; CDR3: CASEEGLSGANVLTF
J: TRBJ1-2; D: NA; size: NA; V: TRBV12-5; DNA: TGTGCTAGTGGTTTAGACAGCGACTATGGCTACACCTTC; CDR3: CASGLDSDYGYTF
J: TRBJ1-4; D: NA; size: NA; V: TRBV6-1; DNA: TGTGCCAGCAGTAGGGTTCTAACTAATGAAAAACTGTTTTTT; CDR3: CASSRVLTNEKLFF
J: TRBJ1-4; D: NA; size: NA; V: TRBV28; DNA: TGTGCCAGCATGAGCGGGGATGAAAAACTGTTTTTT; CDR3: CASMSGDEKLFF
J: TRBJ1-6; D: TRBD1; size: NA; V: TRBV5-1; DNA: TGCGCCAGCAGCTTGGTAGGGACAGGGGATTCACCCCTCCACTTT; CDR3: CASSLVGTGDSPLHF
J: TRBJ2-2; D: TRBD1; size: NA; V: TRBV23-1; DNA: TGCGCCAGCCTATCATCATCGGGACAGGGGGCCGGGGAGCTGTTTTTT; CDR3: CASLSSSGQGAGELFF
J: TRBJ2-3; D: NA; size: NA; V: TRBV19; DNA: TGTGCCAGTAGTTGGGCGCGGACAGATACGCAGTATTTT; CDR3: CASSWARTDTQYF
J: TRBJ2-3; D: NA; size: NA; V: TRBV7-2; DNA: TGTGCCAGCAGCCGCATGGCTGGGACAGATACGCAGTATTTT; CDR3: CASSRMAGTDTQYF
J: TRBJ1-2; D: TRBD1; size: NA; V: TRBV6-5; DNA: TGTGCCAGCAGTAGGGACAGGAACTATGGCTACACCTTC; CDR3: CASSRDRNYGYTF
J: TRBJ1-2; D: TRBD1; size: once; V: TRBV28; DNA: TGTGCCAGCAGTTTAGTGGGGGGCACAGGGGCCGAGACTCGCTACACCTTC; CDR3: CASSLVGGTGAETRYTF
J: TRBJ2-5; D: NA; size: NA; V: TRBV7-9; DNA: TGTGCCAGCAGCTTATTGACAGCCCAAGAGACCCAGTACTTC; CDR3: CASSLLTAQETQYF
J: TRBJ1-2; D: NA; size: once; V: TRBV7-8; DNA: TGTGCCAGCAGCCTGGGACATTTTAACTATGGCTACACCTTC; CDR3: CASSLGHFNYGYTF
J: TRBJ2-3; D: TRBD2; size: NA; V: TRBV5-1; DNA: TGCGCCAGCAGCCCGTCTAGCGGGGTACCCACAGATACGCAGTATTTT; CDR3: CASSPSSGVPTDTQYF
J: TRBJ1-1; D: TRBD1; size: medium-sized; V: TRBV6-5; DNA: TGTGCCAGCAGTTACTCGATGTCGACAGGGGGGACTGAAGCTTTCTTT; CDR3: CASSYSMSTGGTEAFF
J: TRBJ2-1; D: TRBD2; size: NA; V: TRBV7-8; DNA: TGTGCCAGCAGCTTAGCGCTAGCGGGGGGGCCAGGAGGCTACAATGAGCAGTTCTTC; CDR3: CASSLALAGGPGGYNEQFF
J: TRBJ2-5; D: TRBD1; size: NA; V: TRBV6-1; DNA: TGCGCCAGCAGCACCGGGACAGGGGAAGAGACCCAGTACTTC; CDR3: CASSTGTGEETQYF
J: TRBJ1-6; D: NA; size: NA; V: TRBV7-9; DNA: TGTGCCAGCAGCCCGGGAACAGGGTTCAATTCACCCCTCCACTTT; CDR3: CASSPGTGFNSPLHF
J: TRBJ2-5; D: NA; size: NA; V: TRBV2; DNA: TGTGCCAGCAGCCCTCGCCACGAGACCCAGTACTTC; CDR3: CASSPRHETQYF
J: TRBJ1-5; D: NA; size: NA; V: TRBV11-3; DNA: TGTGCCAGCAGCTTGGGCGACGGTGAGAATCAGCCCCAGCATTTT; CDR3: CASSLGDGENQPQHF
J: TRBJ2-5; D: NA; size: NA; V: TRBV10-2; DNA: TGCGCCAGCAGTGATCACACCCAGTACCAAGAGACCCAGTACTTC; CDR3: CASSDHTQYQETQYF
J: TRBJ2-1; D: TRBD1; size: NA; V: TRBV19; DNA: TGTGCCAGTAGCCCACGGGCAGGGGGCGGGTACAATGAGCAGTTCTTC; CDR3: CASSPRAGGGYNEQFF
J: TRBJ1-3; D: NA; size: NA; V: TRBV5-1; DNA: TGCGCCAGCAGCCTACAGAGCTCTGGAAACACCATATATTTT; CDR3: CASSLQSSGNTIYF
J: TRBJ2-4; D: TRBD1; size: once; V: TRBV5-1; DNA: TGCGCCAGCAGGTCGGGACAGGGAACCATTCAGTACTTC; CDR3: CASRSGQGTIQYF
J: TRBJ2-7; D: NA; size: NA; V: TRBV20-1; DNA: TGCAGTGCTAGTTCGGAGCGGCAGTACTTC; CDR3: CSASSERQYF
J: TRBJ1-1; D: NA; size: NA; V: TRBV7-2; DNA: TGTGCCAGCAGCAAACAGGGAATGAACACTGAAGCTTTCTTT; CDR3: CASSKQGMNTEAFF
J: TRBJ2-6; D: TRBD1; size: NA; V: TRBV27; DNA: TGTGCCAGCACTTGGACAGGGTCGCAACTAGGGGCCAACGTCCTGACTTTC; CDR3: CASTWTGSQLGANVLTF
J: TRBJ2-1; D: TRBD1; size: NA; V: TRBV7-2; DNA: TGTGCCAGCAGCGATAACAGGGGGCTAGGGTCCTACAATGAGCAGTTCTTC; CDR3: CASSDNRGLGSYNEQFF
J: TRBJ1-3; D: NA; size: NA; V: TRBV6-5; DNA: TGTGCCAGCAGTTTGGGCAGAGACAGCTCTGGAAACACCATATATTTT; CDR3: CASSLGRDSSGNTIYF
J: TRBJ2-2; D: NA; size: NA; V: TRBV7-3; DNA: TGTGCCAGCAGCTTCTATGCGAACACCGGGGAGCTGTTTTTT; CDR3: CASSFYANTGELFF
J: TRBJ2-7; D: NA; size: NA; V: TRBV27; DNA: TGTGCCAGCAGTTTATCCGCTCCAACCTCGGGACGGTCCTACGAGCAGTACTTC; CDR3: CASSLSAPTSGRSYEQYF
J: TRBJ2-1; D: TRBD1; size: NA; V: TRBV7-9; DNA: TGTGCCACCGGGGGGACAGGGTCTTGGAATGAGCAGTTCTTC; CDR3: CATGGTGSWNEQFF
J: TRBJ2-3; D: NA; size: few; V: TRBV7-9; DNA: TGTGCCAGCAGCTTAGCACGAGATACGCAGTATTTT; CDR3: CASSLARDTQYF
J: TRBJ2-5; D: NA; size: NA; V: TRBV6-5; DNA: TGTGCCAGCAGTTACTTGCCGCGGGAGACCCAGTACTTC; CDR3: CASSYLPRETQYF
J: TRBJ2-1; D: NA; size: few; V: TRBV27; DNA: TGTGCCAGCAGTTTATGGCAGGGGAGCAATGAGCAGTTCTTC; CDR3: CASSLWQGSNEQFF
J: TRBJ1-1; D: TRBD1; size: NA; V: TRBV5-1; DNA: TGCGCCAGCAGCGTCCAGGGACAGGGCTACATGAACACTGAAGCTTTCTTT; CDR3: CASSVQGQGYMNTEAFF
J: TRBJ2-7; D: NA; size: NA; V: TRBV6-5; DNA: TGTGCCAGCAAAGGGGGCTCCTACGAGCAGTACTTC; CDR3: CASKGGSYEQYF
J: TRBJ1-1; D: NA; size: NA; V: TRBV30; DNA: TGTGCCTGGAGTGCGATGGGGGCAGAGGTGGCTTTCTTT; CDR3: CAWSAMGAEVAFF
J: TRBJ1-5; D: NA; size: NA; V: TRBV10-3; DNA: TGTGCCATCAGTGAGGGGGGTAATAGCAATCAGCCCCAGCATTTT; CDR3: CAISEGGNSNQPQHF
J: TRBJ1-5; D: NA; size: NA; V: TRBV19; DNA: TGTGCCAGTAGTATTCATGGGTCTTCTAGCAATCAGCCCCAGCATTTT; CDR3: CASSIHGSSSNQPQHF
J: TRBJ2-3; D: TRBD1; size: NA; V: TRBV5-1; DNA: TGCGCCAGCAGGGACGTCCAGGGGGGCACAGATACGCAGTATTTT; CDR3: CASRDVQGGTDTQYF
J: TRBJ2-1; D: TRBD1; size: NA; V: TRBV7-2; DNA: TGTGCCAGCAGCTTGGGACAGGGTTCCTACAATGAGCAGTTCTTC; CDR3: CASSLGQGSYNEQFF
J: TRBJ1-1; D: NA; size: NA; V: TRBV2; DNA: TGTGCCAGCAGCCCGAGCAGGGCGACTGAAGCTTTCTTT; CDR3: CASSPSRATEAFF